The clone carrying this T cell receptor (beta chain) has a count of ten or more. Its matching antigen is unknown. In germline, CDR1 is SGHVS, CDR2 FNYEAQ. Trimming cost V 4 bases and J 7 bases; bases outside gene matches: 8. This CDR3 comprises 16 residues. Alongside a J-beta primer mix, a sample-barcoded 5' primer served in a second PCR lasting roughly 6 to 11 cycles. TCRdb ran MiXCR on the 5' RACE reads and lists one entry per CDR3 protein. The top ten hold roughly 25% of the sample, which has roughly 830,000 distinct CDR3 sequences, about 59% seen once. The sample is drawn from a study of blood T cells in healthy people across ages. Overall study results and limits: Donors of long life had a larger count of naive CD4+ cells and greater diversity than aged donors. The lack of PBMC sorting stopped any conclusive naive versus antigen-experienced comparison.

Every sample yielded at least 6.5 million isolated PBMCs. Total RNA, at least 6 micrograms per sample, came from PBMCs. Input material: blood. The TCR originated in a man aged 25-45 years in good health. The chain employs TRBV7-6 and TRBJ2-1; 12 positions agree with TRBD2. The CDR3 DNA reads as TGTGCCAGCAGCTCACGACTAGCGGGGGAGAGGAATGAGCAGTTCTTC. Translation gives CASSSRLAGERNEQFF.